This T cell receptor (beta chain) was retrieved from a study of CD8+CD57+ T cells in acquired aplastic anemia listed by TCRdb under 2018. Regarding the study in general: Extracted DNA from sorted CD4+ and CD8+ cells averaged around 2.9 ug, ranging from roughly 0.19 to 27.4 ug. CD8+CD57+ expansion was defined as a frequency above the mean frequency observed in healthy subjects. Overall results and qualifications from the work: Twenty-nine CD8+ CDR3 sequences were found to be shared between patients and controls, but these sequences appeared to be highly expressed in patients and within the immunodominant clones of the patients. Between patients and healthy controls, no significant difference in CD8+ Simpson's diversity was found (P=0.060).

This clonotype was picked up one time. What antigen it recognizes has not been identified. Germline is not matched at one junction end, which may reflect a read error. TCR beta VDJ combination and CDR3 sequence profiling used genomic DNA as the template. An Illumina HiSeq 2000 was the platform used for TCR repertoire sequencing. In the original analysis: TRBV/TRBJ rearrangement plots, CDR3 size and DJ length profiles, and Simpson's diversity index were used to assess repertoires. The most abundant DNA sequence in the deep sequencing data was taken as the immunodominant clone. CDR3 amino acid sequences were checked for sharing across subjects and were also compared against the VDJdb database and published repertoires. TCRdb trimmed the raw reads at Q25, called clones with MiXCR and kept productive beta chains. Rows with a matching CDR3 protein are joined into one entry that keeps the most common DNA and genes. Clone size and V and J calls follow TCRdb, not the original study. The sample profile shows roughly 180,000 distinct CDR3 sequences; 45% to 60% of them were found once. The ten largest clones represent 10% to 15% of the sample.

Expansion of CD8+CD57+ cells had been shown by flow cytometry in the patients chosen for sequencing. Severe acquired aplastic anemia was diagnosed in all patients according to International Study of Aplastic Anemia and Agranulocytosis and Camitta criteria. At the time blood was sampled, none of the patients had received any therapy. In the study, sorted CD4+ and CD8+ blood T cells from patients with severe aplastic anemia and from healthy subjects underwent deep sequencing of TCR repertoires. In the USA, patient enrollment took place under clinicaltrials.gov protocols 00001620, 01623167, 00001397, 00071045, 00081523 and 00961064. Ficoll-Paque density gradient centrifugation was used to isolate peripheral blood mononuclear cells. CD4+ and CD8+ T cells were sorted by FACS or magnetic beads before DNA extraction. CDR1 SGHAT and CDR2 FQDESV were looked up in the germline V gene (reference sequence). There are 16 amino acids in the CDR3, from cysteine to phenylalanine inclusive. The retained sequence is limited to the CDR3, 48 bases, with the frame set at the first base.

The sequenced sample was sorted CD4+, CD8+, or CD8+CD57+ T cells (not recorded which) from PBMCs. The sequence derives from a human donor with aplastic anemia. The chain employs TRBV11-1 and TRBJ2-4; 7 nucleotides in the junction match TRBD2. Here the CDR3 is given as CASSLAMAGRENIQYF. At the DNA level, the sequence is TGTGCTAGCAGCTTAGCCATGGCAGGGAGGGAAAACATTCAGTACTTC.